These 10 T cell receptor beta chains were sequenced from one sample in a study of OX40 agonist ivuxolimab in advanced cancers. TCRdb's table, derived via immunoSEQ multiplex PCR, lists solely in-frame clones and lacks some. The sample shows some 74,000 clones, roughly 84% of them seen only once. This specimen consisted of CD4+ or CD8+ T cells sorted from blood, obtained in a trial of the OX40 agonist ivuxolimab. These receptors all stem from an adult with an advanced solid tumor such as melanoma, head and neck, liver or kidney cancer.

The chain carries TRBV15 and TRBJ2-7, with D perhaps matching TRBD1 or TRBD2 (5 bases each). This CDR3 has 16 amino acids. Germline assignment: CDR1 LNHNV and CDR2 YYDKDF (reference sequence). Trimming removed 0 bases at V and 2 bases at J, with 14 bases between. CDR3 residues: CATSRDLGTAPYEQYF. CDR3 DNA sequence: TGTGCCACCAGCAGAGACTTAGGGACGGCACCCTACGAGCAGTACTTC. The entire variable domain, with the rest obtained from reference TRBV15 and TRBJ2-7, is as follows: DAMVIQNPRYQVTQFGKPVTLSCSQTLNHNVMYWYQQKSSQAPKLLFHYYDKDFNNEADTPDNFQSRRPNTSFCFLDIRSPGLGDTAMYLCATSRDLGTAPYEQYFGPGTRLTVT.

In its sample, this clone was seen a few times. This chain joins TRBV11-2 and TRBJ1-1; unclear D gene. The V and J ends lost 6 bases and 2 bases respectively, with 4 bases between them. The CDR3 loop spans 11 amino acids. Germline V gives CDR1 SGHAT, CDR2 FQNNGV. CDR3 coding DNA: TGTGCCAGCAGGGCTAACACTGAAGCTTTCTTT. Its translation is CASRANTEAFF.

This rearrangement joins TRBV6-5 to TRBJ2-7; 7 bases fit TRBD1. Looked up from germline, CDR1 is MNHEY and CDR2 is SVGAGI. The CDR3 length is 12 residues. J was trimmed by 5 bases and V by 5 bases; bases with no gene match: 3. The CDR3 loop reads CASSNRGDEQYF. DNA of the CDR3: TGTGCCAGCAGTAACAGGGGAGACGAGCAGTACTTC.

This chain uses TRBV4-2 with TRBJ2-5; 8 bases match TRBD2. In germline, CDR1 is LGHNA, CDR2 YNFKEQ. Germline trimming cut 4 bases from V and 2 bases from J; bases unmatched to any gene: 9. The CDR3 totals 16 residues. The CDR3 protein is CASSLSGGSGQETQYF. In DNA, the CDR3 is TGTGCCAGCAGCCTCTCGGGGGGGAGTGGACAAGAGACCCAGTACTTC.

J is TRBJ2-2 and V is TRBV4-1, with D possibly matching TRBD1 (5 bases). CDR1 and CDR2 (germline): MGHRA, YSYEKL. There are 15 residues in the CDR3. V lost 0 bases and J lost 3, with 8 bases in between. CDR3 residues: CASSQDDSYTGELFF. DNA for the CDR3: TGCGCCAGCAGCCAAGACGACAGCTACACCGGGGAGCTGTTTTTT.

This clone has a single count. V gene TRBV27 combines with J gene TRBJ2-7; D might be TRBD1 (5 bases). Germline lookup yields CDR1 MNHEY and CDR2 SMNVEV (reference sequence). The CDR3 covers 13 residues. V lost 5 bases, J lost 3 bases, and 11 bases lay in between. The CDR3 region is CASSTPTDYEQYF. CDR3 nucleotides: TGTGCCAGCAGTACACCGACAGACTACGAGCAGTACTTC.

The V call is TRBV10-1, the J call TRBJ2-1, with D perhaps TRBD2 (5 bases). V was trimmed by 5 bases and J by 2 bases, leaving 13 bases between them. CDR3 size: 15 residues. CDR1 and CDR2 from the germline V gene are WNHNN and SYGVQD (reference sequence). The CDR3 region is CASSSARGAYNEQFF. The DNA of the CDR3 is TGCGCCAGCAGTTCCGCTCGGGGAGCCTACAATGAGCAGTTCTTC.

This clone appeared once. V and J are TRBV7-3 and TRBJ2-1; D possibly corresponds to TRBD2 (5 bases). The CDR3 is made up of 15 amino acids. Germline V gene lookup returns CDR1 SGHTA and CDR2 FQGTGA. Trimming pared 1 base from V and 0 bases from J, leaving 7 bases between. The CDR3 reads CASSLNSDSYNEQFF. In nucleotides, the CDR3 is TGTGCCAGCAGCTTAAATAGCGACTCCTACAATGAGCAGTTCTTC.

V gene TRBV28 combines with J gene TRBJ1-1, with TRBD1 identical over 7 bases. V trimming: 6 bases; J trimming: 7 bases; junction bases outside the gene matches: 11. CDR1 is MDHEN, CDR2 SYDVKM, per germline. The CDR3 is made up of 14 amino acids. The CDR3 sequence is CASSFLDRANEAFF. The DNA of the CDR3 is TGTGCCAGCAGCTTCCTCGACAGGGCGAATGAAGCTTTCTTT.

The rearrangement joins TRBV9 to TRBJ2-2; D is perhaps TRBD2 (6 bases). This CDR3 comprises 16 residues. CDR1 and CDR2 from the germline V gene are SGDLS and YYNGEE. Trimming took off 0 bases at V and 4 bases at J, with 13 bases between the two ends. The CDR3 nucleotides are TGTGCCAGCAGCGTAGCTACTAGCCCGCTCACCGGGGAGCTGTTTTTT. Encoded protein: CASSVATSPLTGELFF.